The present entry profiles one TCR beta chain with its context. These data are taken from a study of OX40 agonist ivuxolimab in advanced cancers. Repertoires were generated with immunoSEQ multiplex PCR, while TCRdb's copy carries only in-frame clones and drops some. The sample includes about 34,000 clones, 80% to 85% of them seen just once. CDR3 length equals 16 residues. Trimming cost V 5 bases and J 0 bases, with 14 bases left between them. Germline V gives CDR1 SGHTA, CDR2 FQGTGA. This TCR was recovered from an adult with an advanced solid tumor such as melanoma, head and neck, liver or kidney cancer. The V and J genes are TRBV7-3 and TRBJ2-1; D may be TRBD2 (6 bases). This specimen was CD4+ or CD8+ T cells sorted from blood, taken in a trial of the OX40 agonist ivuxolimab. CDR3 nucleotides: TGTGCCAGCAGCCTCTCCGGGACTGACTCCTACAATGAGCAGTTCTTC. This codes for CASSLSGTDSYNEQFF.